This TCR beta chain was identified during a study of response to subunit inactivated influenza vaccine. Germline V CDR1 and CDR2: SGHRS, YFSETQ. The V and J ends lost 3 bases and 2 bases respectively, with 14 bases between them. The length of the CDR3 is 15 residues. TCRdb itself ran the RT-PCR reads through MiXCR, one entry per CDR3 protein. Here the sample spans 550,000 to 600,000 distinct CDR3 sequences, 12% being singletons. This clonotype was picked up a small number of times. Material: PBMCs from blood, obtained on the day of vaccination. The rearrangement uses TRBV5-1 and TRBJ1-1; D not resolved. The TCR comes from a man aged 50 to 59 who received an inactivated influenza vaccine. The CDR3 spells CASSSQQRVNTEAFF. The CDR3 DNA reads TGCGCCAGCAGCTCTCAACAGAGAGTCAACACTGAAGCTTTCTTT. Full variable domain (outside the CDR3, taken from reference TRBV5-1 and TRBJ1-1): KAGVTQTPRYLIKTRGQQVTLSCSPISGHRSVSWYQQTPGQGLQFLFEYFSETQRNKGNFPGRFSGRQFSNSRSEMNVSTLELGDSALYLCASSSQQRVNTEAFFGQGTRLTVV.